Listed below are T cell receptor beta chains from one sample, sequenced in a study of blood T cell repertoires in COVID-19. Profiling relied on immunoSEQ multiplex PCR, and the TCRdb table lists in-frame clones only, not all of them. The data show roughly 380,000 clones, with over 75% seen just once and around 1.5% held by the top ten. The sequencing sample was made of peripheral blood. The receptors were sampled from a woman between 40 and 50 years old with COVID-19, enrolled during active disease. CDR3s include the opening cysteine and the closing phenylalanine or tryptophan. The D gene is left open where the match is weak. Expanded clones are given a class, and other clones once, few, many or no size at all.

NA	TRBD1	TRBJ1-2	TRBV7-2	TGTGCCAGCAGATCCTCGACAGGGCCGGGGGACTATGGCTACACCTTC	CASRSSTGPGDYGYTF
few	NA	TRBJ1-3	TRBV28	TGTGCCAGCCTCCGGGACACATTCTCCTCTGGAAACACCATATATTTT	CASLRDTFSSGNTIYF
NA	NA	TRBJ1-1	TRBV19	TGTGCCAGTAGACGCCAGCCTACAGCGAACACTGAAGCTTTCTTT	CASRRQPTANTEAFF
once	TRBD2	TRBJ2-7	TRBV6-4	TGTGCCAGCTCGCCGTCGGGGGGTGCCCCCTACGAGCAGTACTTC	CASSPSGGAPYEQYF
NA	NA	TRBJ1-2	TRBV19	TGTGCCAGTAGTATGCGGCACAGGGATGGCTACACCTTC	CASSMRHRDGYTF
NA	TRBD1	TRBJ2-1	TRBV27	TGTGCCAGCAGTTTCTCCGGGACAGGGTTTGGTGAGCAGTTCTTC	CASSFSGTGFGEQFF
NA	TRBD2	TRBJ2-3	TRBV4-3	TGCGCCAGCAGCCAAGATCTAGCGGGAGGCACAGATACGCAGTATTTT	CASSQDLAGGTDTQYF
NA	NA	TRBJ2-7	TRBV27	TGTGCCAGCAGTCCCCGGTGGAGGCGCGAGCAGTACTTC	CASSPRWRREQYF
NA	TRBD1	TRBJ1-4	TRBV5-1	TGCGCCAGCAGCTCGGGACAGGGGAATGAAAAACTGTTTTTT	CASSSGQGNEKLFF
NA	TRBD2	TRBJ2-5	TRBV5-1	TGCGCCAGCAGCTTGTTGGTAGCGGGAGGCGGAGAGACCCAGTACTTC	CASSLLVAGGGETQYF
NA	TRBD2	TRBJ2-3	TRBV7-2	TGTGCCAGCAGCTCGGCGAGCGGGGCAGATACGCAGTATTTT	CASSSASGADTQYF
NA	TRBD1	TRBJ1-2	TRBV4-2	TGTGCCAGCAGCCTTTCAGGGGGCGATGACTATGGCTACACCTTC	CASSLSGGDDYGYTF
NA	NA	TRBJ1-2	TRBV5-5	TGTGCCAGCAGCTTGGCCGGGGAGTTCTATGGCTACACCTTC	CASSLAGEFYGYTF
NA	TRBD1	TRBJ2-4	TRBV19	TGTGCCAGTAGTCTCGGACAGGCGCTGGAGGAAAACATTCAGTACTTC	CASSLGQALEENIQYF
NA	NA	TRBJ1-3	TRBV28	TGTGCCAGCATGACAGGCGGGGGACCTGGAAACACCATATATTTT	CASMTGGGPGNTIYF
NA	NA	TRBJ2-7	TRBV27	TGTGCCAGCAGTCCCGACAGTTCCTACGAGCAGTACTTC	CASSPDSSYEQYF
NA	TRBD1	TRBJ2-5	TRBV14	TGTGCCAGCAGCCCCGGGACAGCCGAGGGCCAGTACTTC	CASSPGTAEGQYF